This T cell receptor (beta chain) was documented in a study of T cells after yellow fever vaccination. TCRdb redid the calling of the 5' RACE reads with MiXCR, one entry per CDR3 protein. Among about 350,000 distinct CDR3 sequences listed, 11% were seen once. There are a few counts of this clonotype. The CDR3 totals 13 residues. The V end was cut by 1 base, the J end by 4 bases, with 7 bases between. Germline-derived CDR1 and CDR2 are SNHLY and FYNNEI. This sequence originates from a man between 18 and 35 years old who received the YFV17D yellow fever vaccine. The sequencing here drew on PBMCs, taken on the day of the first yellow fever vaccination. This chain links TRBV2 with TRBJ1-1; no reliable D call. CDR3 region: CASSEGPGTEAFF. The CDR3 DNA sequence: TGTGCCAGCAGTGAAGGCCCGGGCACTGAAGCTTTCTTT. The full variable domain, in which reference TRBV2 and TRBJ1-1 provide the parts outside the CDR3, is EPEVTQTPSHQVTQMGQEVILRCVPISNHLYFYWYRQILGQKVEFLVSFYNNEISEKSEIFDDQFSVERPDGSNFTLKIRSTKLEDSAMYFCASSEGPGTEAFFGQGTRLTVV.